Below are 18 T cell receptor beta chains sequenced from a single sample in a study of spatial heterogeneity in lung cancer. TCRdb analysed the 5' RACE reads with MiXCR anew, one entry per CDR3 protein. Of over 25,000 distinct CDR3 sequences detected, approximately 8.1% appear once; the ten largest clones hold around 34%. Time point of the sample: sample taken at primary tumor resection. The authors sequenced whole RNA from tumor, nontumor lung or frozen PBMC without sorting. The specimen comprised PBMCs, sampled at surgery. The receptor set was obtained from a female donor with early-stage non-small cell lung cancer.

This clonotype was recorded many times. V gene TRBV5-1 combines with J gene TRBJ2-5; 7 nucleotides line up with TRBD2. The V gene end was trimmed by 2 bases and the J gene end by 8 bases; junction bases not matched to a gene: 6. The length of the CDR3 is 13 residues. Germline CDR1 SGHRS, CDR2 YFSETQ. CDR3 coding DNA: TGCGCCAGCAGCTTCGGCGGGGGAGAAACCCAGTACTTC. Amino acid sequence: CASSFGGGETQYF. Full variable domain (rest looked up from reference TRBV5-1 and TRBJ2-5): KAGVTQTPRYLIKTRGQQVTLSCSPISGHRSVSWYQQTPGQGLQFLFEYFSETQRNKGNFPGRFSGRQFSNSRSEMNVSTLELGDSALYLCASSFGGGETQYFGPGTRLLVL.

This clonotype was recorded at least ten times. The chain employs TRBV11-2 and TRBJ2-7, with TRBD1 matching over 8 bases. The CDR3 totals 13 residues. Germline values: CDR1 SGHAT, CDR2 FQNNGV. Losses at the gene ends were 5 bases for V and 2 bases for J; bases not matched to a gene: 2. CDR3 nucleotides: TGTGCCAGCAGCCCGGACAGGGCCTACGAGCAGTACTTC. It is translated as CASSPDRAYEQYF.

In this sample, this clonotype turned up many times. The chain links TRBV2 to TRBJ2-1; a weak D match, TRBD2 (5 bases). Looked up from germline, CDR1 is SNHLY and CDR2 is FYNNEI. The ends were cut back, 0 bases at V and 9 bases at J, with 27 bases in the middle. There are 19 residues in the CDR3. CDR3: CASSEARAGLISLIGEQFF. DNA for the CDR3: TGTGCCAGCAGTGAAGCGCGGGCTGGTCTAATCTCTCTAATTGGTGAGCAGTTCTTC.

This clonotype was seen ten or more times. This chain joins TRBV12-3 or TRBV12-4 and TRBJ1-2; D might be TRBD1 (6 bases). CDR3 size: 15 residues. V gave up 0 bases and J gave up 5 bases, with 13 bases separating them. Written as DNA, the CDR3 is TGTGCCAGCAGTTTAGCAGGGGGTTTGGGTTATGGCTACACCTTC. The encoded protein is CASSLAGGLGYGYTF.

The chain joins TRBV2 to TRBJ1-3; tentative D call: TRBD1 (6 bases). CDR3 length: 15 amino acids. Per the germline V gene, CDR1 is SNHLY and CDR2 is FYNNEI. V was cut by 2 bases and J by 4 bases, with 12 bases left in between. DNA of the CDR3: TGTGCCAGCAGTGAACGGGGGCTTGGAGGAAACACCATATATTTT. This codes for CASSERGLGGNTIYF.

This clonotype has only a few counts. The CDR3 loop reads CSARDLADSYEQYV. The CDR3 nucleotides are TGCAGTGCTAGAGATCTTGCGGACTCCTACGAGCAGTACGTC. The rearrangement links TRBV20-1 to TRBJ2-7; D gene ambiguous. Between the trimmed V and J ends, which lost 0 bases and 0 bases, there was a span of 9 bases. The germline gives CDR1 DFQATT, CDR2 SNEGSKA (reference sequence). The CDR3 covers 14 residues.

Many counts were recorded for this clonotype. The chain uses TRBV5-1 and TRBJ2-3; D might be TRBD2 (6 bases). CDR3 length equals 14 residues. The germline V gene encodes CDR1 SGHRS and CDR2 YFSETQ. V lost 3 bases to trimming and J lost 0 bases, with 8 bases between them. As DNA, the CDR3 is TGCGCCAGCAGCTCTAGCGACAGCACAGATACGCAGTATTTT. The encoded protein is CASSSSDSTDTQYF. The full variable domain, completed using reference TRBV5-1 and TRBJ2-3, is KAGVTQTPRYLIKTRGQQVTLSCSPISGHRSVSWYQQTPGQGLQFLFEYFSETQRNKGNFPGRFSGRQFSNSRSEMNVSTLELGDSALYLCASSSSDSTDTQYFGPGTRLTVL.

This clonotype showed up just a few times. The chain carries TRBV28 and TRBJ2-3, with 9 positions matching TRBD2. The germline gives CDR1 MDHEN, CDR2 SYDVKM. J gave up 7 bases and V 6 bases, and 11 bases lay outside the gene matches. The CDR3 length is 15 residues. CDR3 loop: CASRGAGGPVHTQYF. Here the CDR3 DNA reads TGTGCCAGCAGAGGTGCGGGAGGGCCGGTACATACGCAGTATTTT.

This clonotype was seen at least ten times. The CDR3 protein is CASIRGTGSYEQYV. The CDR3, as DNA: TGTGCCAGCATAAGGGGGACAGGCTCCTACGAGCAGTACGTC. The V call is TRBV21-1, the J call TRBJ2-7; the table's D gene call, TRBD1, was not cross checked with the DNA. TRBV21-1 is marked as a pseudogene. The CDR3 runs 14 residues.

This clonotype has a handful of counts. V gene TRBV5-4 combines with J gene TRBJ2-5; D is undetermined. V was clipped by 3 bases and J by 1 base, with 4 bases between them. Germline V gene data show CDR1 as SGHNT and CDR2 as YYREEE (reference sequence). The CDR3 runs to 12 residues. The CDR3 protein is CASSSAQETQYF. CDR3 in DNA: TGTGCCAGCAGCTCGGCCCAAGAGACCCAGTACTTC.

This clonotype was counted only a few times. The gene calls are TRBV27 and TRBJ1-1; TRBD1 agrees at 9 bases. CDR1 and CDR2 from the germline V gene are MNHEY and SMNVEV (reference sequence). V lost 2 bases to trimming and J lost 7 bases; unmatched junction nucleotides: 11. The CDR3 spans 16 residues. The CDR3 reads CASSLRETGTGNEAFF. CDR3 bases: TGTGCCAGCAGTTTACGGGAAACCGGGACAGGGAATGAAGCTTTCTTT.

The chain carries TRBV6-2 or TRBV6-3 and TRBJ1-6; 10 bases match TRBD1. CDR3 length: 15 residues. Germline V gene lookup returns CDR1 MNHEY and CDR2 SVGEGT. The junction had 8 bases not matched to a gene; V was cut back by 4 bases and J by 11 bases. The CDR3 DNA reads TGTGCCAGCAGTTCCGCCGGGACAGGGGACCCACCCCTCCACTTT. Translating it yields CASSSAGTGDPPLHF.

This clonotype occurred many times. This sequence joins TRBV30 and TRBJ2-3, with 7 bases lining up with TRBD2. This CDR3 is 15 amino acids long. In germline, CDR1 is GTSNPN, CDR2 SVGIG (reference sequence). V trimming: 0 bases; J trimming: 6 bases; junction bases outside the gene matches: 9. In nucleotides, the CDR3 is TGTGCCTGGAGTGTACTTAGCGGGTTCCTCGATACGCAGTATTTT. This codes for CAWSVLSGFLDTQYF.

Note on this clonotype: Given a much more abundant clone one base away, this may be a read error. V and J are TRBV6-6 and TRBJ2-5; D is possibly TRBD1 (5 bases). Trimming stripped 5 bases from V and 1 base from J, with 17 bases between. Germline loops: CDR1 MNHNY, CDR2 SVGAGI (reference sequence). This CDR3 has 16 amino acids. The CDR3: CASSLPHRRGQETQYF. The CDR3 DNA reads TGTGCCAGCAGTCTCCCCCACAGGAGAGGCCAAGAGACCCAGTACTTC.

This clonotype has ten or more counts. The chain employs TRBV5-5 and TRBJ1-1, with D tentatively TRBD1 (5 bases). The V end was cut by 4 bases, the J end by 5 bases, with 12 bases between. Germline CDR1 and CDR2: SGHKS and YYEKEE (reference sequence). This CDR3 contains 13 residues. CDR3 region: CASSKDIRTEAFF. CDR3 coding DNA: TGTGCCAGCAGCAAGGACATTAGGACTGAAGCTTTCTTT.

V and J are TRBV19 and TRBJ2-1; tentative D call: TRBD1 (6 bases). Germline V gives CDR1 LNHDA, CDR2 SQIVND (reference sequence). The CDR3 totals 13 residues. V lost 7 bases and J lost 10, with 17 bases in between. DNA of the CDR3: TGTGCCAGTAAGGGGGTAGTCCTTCCCGAGCAGTTCTTC. It is translated as CASKGVVLPEQFF.

This clonotype was counted between two and nine times. The rearrangement joins TRBV7-9 to TRBJ2-3, with D uncertain. CDR3 length: 12 residues. Trimming stripped 3 bases from V and 0 bases from J, with 1 base between. From germline, CDR1 is SEHNR and CDR2 FQNEAQ (reference sequence). CDR3 residues: CASSFSTDTQYF. CDR3 nucleotide sequence: TGTGCCAGCAGCTTTAGCACAGATACGCAGTATTTT.

At least ten counts were recorded for this clonotype. CDR3 amino acids: CASSPHVTIPNTEAFF. CDR3 in DNA: TGTGCCAGCAGCCCGCATGTGACGATCCCGAACACTGAAGCTTTCTTT. The rearrangement joins TRBV7-9 to TRBJ1-1; D uncertain. The CDR3 sequence is 16 residues long. V was clipped by 5 bases and J by 1 base, with 17 bases between them. The germline V gene encodes CDR1 SEHNR and CDR2 FQNEAQ (reference sequence). Based on the CDR3 plus reference TRBV7-9 and TRBJ1-1, the full variable domain is DTGVSQNPRHKITKRGQNVTFRCDPISEHNRLYWYRQTLGQGPEFLTYFQNEAQLEKSRLLSDRFSAERPKGSFSTLEIQRTEQGDSAMYLCASSPHVTIPNTEAFFGQGTRLTVV.